Detailed here is one T cell receptor (beta chain). The antigen is not known. A junction boundary mismatches the germline segment, possibly from a read error. Data came from immunoSEQ multiplex PCR; TCRdb stores just in-frame clones and leaves some out. Of about 19,000 clones in the sample, about 88% were seen once. The data stem from a study of PD-1 blockade in classical Hodgkin lymphoma. Overall study context: Patients in the cohort were put on intravenous nivolumab, 3 mg/kg every 2 weeks.

Overall study results and limits: Why the repertoires differ is still unclear, perhaps disease activity or prior therapy. Reports described newly diagnosed patients as having lower baseline TCR diversity than healthy donors.

The CDR3 is 15 residues long. CDR1 and CDR2 from the germline V gene are LGHNA and YNFKEQ. Every patient relapsed after autologous stem cell transplantation, and brentuximab vedotin exposure varied. Each best response was a complete response, a partial response or progressive disease. The source of this sequence is a human donor with classical Hodgkin lymphoma. The starting material was peripheral blood mononuclear cells (PBMCs), obtained at baseline. The chain recombines TRBV4-2 with TRBJ2-1; 10 bases fit TRBD2. CDR3 DNA sequence: TGTGCCTCCAGGAGGGCTAGCGGGGGTTACAATGGGCAGTTCTTC. This sequence encodes CASRRASGGYNGQFF.